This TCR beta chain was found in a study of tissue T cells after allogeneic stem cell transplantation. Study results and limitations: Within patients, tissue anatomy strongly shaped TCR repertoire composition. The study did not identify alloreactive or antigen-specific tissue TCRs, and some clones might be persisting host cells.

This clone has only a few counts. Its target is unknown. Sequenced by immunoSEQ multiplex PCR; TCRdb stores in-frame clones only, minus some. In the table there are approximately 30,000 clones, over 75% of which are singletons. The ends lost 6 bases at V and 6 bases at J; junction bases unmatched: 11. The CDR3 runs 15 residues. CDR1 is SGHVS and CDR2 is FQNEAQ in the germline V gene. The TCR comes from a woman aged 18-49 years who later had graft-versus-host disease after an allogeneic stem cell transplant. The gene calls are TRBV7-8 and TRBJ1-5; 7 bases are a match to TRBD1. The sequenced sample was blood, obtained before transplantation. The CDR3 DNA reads TGTGCCAGCAGTCTCGACAGGGTCAGGCGTCAGCCCCAGCATTTT. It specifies CASSLDRVRRQPQHF.